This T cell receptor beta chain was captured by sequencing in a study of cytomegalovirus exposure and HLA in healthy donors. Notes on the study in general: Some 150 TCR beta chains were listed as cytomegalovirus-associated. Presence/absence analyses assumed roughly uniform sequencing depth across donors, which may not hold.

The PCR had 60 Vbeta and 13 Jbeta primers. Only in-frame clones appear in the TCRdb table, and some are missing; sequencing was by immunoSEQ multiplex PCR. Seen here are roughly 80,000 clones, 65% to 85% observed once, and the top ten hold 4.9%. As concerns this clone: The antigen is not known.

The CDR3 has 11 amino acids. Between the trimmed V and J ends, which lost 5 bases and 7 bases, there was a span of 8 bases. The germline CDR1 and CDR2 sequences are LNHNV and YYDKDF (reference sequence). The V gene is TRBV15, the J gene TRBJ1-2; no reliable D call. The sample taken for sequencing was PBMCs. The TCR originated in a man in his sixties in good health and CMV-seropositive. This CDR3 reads CATSFRGGYTF. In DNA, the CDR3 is TGTGCCACCAGCTTCCGGGGTGGCTACACCTTC.